This record looks at one T cell receptor (beta chain) sequence and its context. Its binding antigen is unknown. The input lacks base qualities; no much larger clone sits a single base away. The data derive from a study of cytomegalovirus exposure and HLA in healthy donors (dated by TCRdb to the late 2010s). Regarding the study in general: A later analysis indicated that the 130 or so validation repertoires were generated on the platform also employed for the roughly 720 repertoires of the first cohort. The aim of the study was to test whether cataloging public T cell receptors could identify signatures of past pathogen exposure. Along with the approximately 620-subject first cohort, a separate validation cohort of over a hundred different subjects was used. To predict cytomegalovirus infection status, the study combined high-throughput TCR immunosequencing, statistical association of individual TCRs with disease status, and machine learning. Findings and caveats that apply to the study as a whole: In vitro tests confirmed that three of the cytomegalovirus-associated TCR beta chains recognize cytomegalovirus antigens. It was suggested by the authors that the approach could potentially be generalized to other disease states and immunological phenotypes. Most TCR sequences were seen in very few donors, while some public TCRs were found in many individuals. The validation cohort had no HLA typing available for a later analysis, so co-occurrence within that cohort was assessed over all 130 or so repertoires. Of the cluster scores, roughly 95% were above 0 in a later analysis, which found that TCRs clustered in the first cohort also tended to co-occur in the approximately 130 validation repertoires. The classifier was reported to diagnose cytomegalovirus status with high specificity and sensitivity in both the original and validation cohorts. The study gave a list of 150 to 200 TCR beta chains associated with cytomegalovirus.

Libraries were built with the immunoSEQ multiplex PCR assay. Concerning the study's data processing: A statistical classification framework was built to diagnose cytomegalovirus status from the catalog of TCR beta chain sequences. What TCRdb holds here is the immuneACCESS table cut down to in-frame rearrangements. Part of the clones is not present; checked against another copy, under half of the missing clones reflect an unresolved V gene, and the others are unexplained. That table furnishes V, J and clone size, whereas the DNA furnished D and trimming. A total of approximately 140,000 clones appear in this sample, about 83% of them only once. The biggest ten clones account for over 1.3% of the sample. The donors belonged to the validation cohort of about 130 subjects, which was separate from the roughly 670-subject first cohort. V sheds 0 bases and J sheds 1 base, leaving 12 bases between their ends. The CDR3, cysteine through phenylalanine, is 15 amino acids long. Kept here is only the CDR3 DNA, which spans 45 bases and is read in frame from base 1. The germline V gene encodes CDR1 SQVTM and CDR2 ANQGSEA.

Recombination joined TRBV29-1 with TRBJ1-1; possibly the D gene is TRBD1, per 5 matching bases. This TCR was recovered from a woman aged 25 to 39 in good health and CMV-seronegative. The sample consisted of PBMCs. The CDR3 reads as follows: CSVEDLPGRNTEAFF. The nucleotide sequence is TGCAGCGTTGAAGATCTGCCAGGGCGGAACACTGAAGCTTTCTTT.